The 24 T cell receptor beta chains listed next were all sequenced from one sample in a study of T cells after posttransplantation cyclophosphamide. Using immunoSEQ multiplex PCR, the repertoire was profiled, and TCRdb retains in-frame clones only, with some absent. Of fewer than 25,000 clones in the sample, approximately 98% are singletons; the top ten hold about 0.12%. Cells defined as naive were viable CD3+CD4+ or CD3+CD8+ and CCR7+CD45RA+CD45RO-CD95-CD27+CD28+. Sequencing was carried out using naive CD4+ T cells sorted from PBMCs. These receptors were collected from a man between 50 and 59 years old in good health, CMV-negative, and a related stem cell transplant donor.

The CDR3 region has the DNA TGTGCCAGCAGTTTAGGAACCAGGGGCGCGGACACTGAAGCTTTCTTT. It yields the protein CASSLGTRGADTEAFF. The J gene is TRBJ1-1, the V gene TRBV27; tentatively, D is TRBD1 (6 bases). Looked up from germline, CDR1 is MNHEY and CDR2 is SMNVEV (reference sequence). V lost 2 bases to trimming and J lost 3 bases, with 16 bases between them. This CDR3 has 16 residues.

This chain connects TRBV5-1 to TRBJ2-3; D call uncertain. The V end was cut by 0 bases, the J end by 0 bases, with 5 bases between. Germline CDR1 SGHRS, CDR2 YFSETQ. This CDR3 has 14 amino acids. The chain's CDR3 is CASSLAVSTDTQYF. The CDR3 DNA is TGCGCCAGCAGCTTGGCAGTTAGCACAGATACGCAGTATTTT.

This clone was detected only once. The chain employs TRBV7-2 and TRBJ2-7; possible D gene TRBD2, 5 bases. Trimming shortened V by 2 bases and J by 4 bases, and 9 bases separated the two germline ends. Germline-derived CDR1 and CDR2 are SGHTA and FQGNSA. The CDR3 length is 13 residues. In DNA, the CDR3 is TGTGCCAGCAGCTTATCCGGGATTTACGAGCAGTACTTC. Amino acids: CASSLSGIYEQYF.

This clone was seen just once. The rearrangement links TRBV6-5 to TRBJ2-7, with D possibly being TRBD2 (5 bases). V dropped 6 bases and J dropped 3 bases, with 18 bases sitting between them. Germline CDR1 is MNHEY and CDR2 is SVGAGI. There are 15 residues in the CDR3. CDR3: CASSQSGVAFYEQYF. The CDR3 coding sequence is TGTGCCAGCAGCCAGTCCGGGGTGGCCTTCTACGAGCAGTACTTC.

The gene calls are TRBV5-1 and TRBJ2-1; 13 nucleotides match TRBD2. Germline CDR1 SGHRS, CDR2 YFSETQ. The J segment lost 5 bases and the V segment lost 5 bases, leaving 1 base of the junction unmatched. CDR3 length equals 14 residues. The CDR3 region is CASRGTSGNNEQFF. The CDR3 DNA reads TGCGCCAGCAGGGGGACTAGCGGGAACAATGAGCAGTTCTTC.

The chain couples TRBV5-1 to TRBJ2-2; tentatively, D is TRBD2 (6 bases). V lost 0 bases and J 5 bases, leaving 14 bases between the germline ends. The CDR3 totals 16 residues. From germline, CDR1 is SGHRS and CDR2 YFSETQ. The DNA of the CDR3 is TGCGCCAGCAGCTTGGCCTCGCCAGGGAGGACCGGGGAGCTGTTTTTT. Translation gives CASSLASPGRTGELFF.

The genes are TRBV20-1 and TRBJ2-3, with D possibly matching TRBD2 (6 bases). CDR1 and CDR2 (germline): DFQATT, SNEGSKA (reference sequence). V dropped 3 bases and J dropped 6 bases, with 7 bases sitting between them. This CDR3 has 11 residues. CDR3 protein: CSARTRDTQYF. The DNA of the CDR3 is TGCAGTGCTAGGACTAGGGATACGCAGTATTTT.

This chain links TRBV5-1 with TRBJ1-2; 10 nucleotides align to TRBD1. CDR3 length: 14 amino acids. Trimming cost V 3 bases and J 6 bases; bases outside gene matches: 5. Per the germline V gene, CDR1 is SGHRS and CDR2 is YFSETQ. The DNA of the CDR3 is TGCGCCAGCAGCTCGGGACAGGGGCGAGATGGCTACACCTTC. Protein product: CASSSGQGRDGYTF.

This clone was observed a single time. CDR3 sequence: CSVHGQSSYEQYF. CDR3 bases: TGCAGCGTTCATGGACAGAGCTCCTACGAGCAGTACTTC. V usage is TRBV29-1 and J usage is TRBJ2-7; the D gene is possibly TRBD1 (6 bases). This CDR3 has 13 amino acids. Germline V CDR1 and CDR2: SQVTM, ANQGSEA. Trimming removed 5 bases from V and 0 bases from J, with 11 bases in between.

The genes are TRBV19 and TRBJ2-5; possibly TRBD2 for D (5 bases). V was shortened by 2 bases and J by 5 bases, with 9 bases between the two germline ends. The germline CDR1 and CDR2 sequences are LNHDA and SQIVND (reference sequence). CDR3 length: 13 amino acids. The CDR3 spells CASSISGFETQYF. The CDR3 nucleotides are TGTGCCAGTAGTATATCGGGGTTCGAGACCCAGTACTTC. Based on the CDR3 plus reference TRBV19 and TRBJ2-5, the full variable domain is DGGITQSPKYLFRKEGQNVTLSCEQNLNHDAMYWYRQDPGQGLRLIYYSQIVNDFQKGDIAEGYSVSREKKESFPLTVTSAQKNPTAFYLCASSISGFETQYFGPGTRLLVL.

The CDR3 sequence: CASSLFFRTGEPYEQYF. CDR3 bases: TGTGCCAGCAGCTTGTTTTTCCGGACCGGGGAGCCCTACGAGCAGTACTTC. This chain connects TRBV5-8 to TRBJ2-7; weak D call: TRBD2 (5 bases). The V and J ends lost 1 base and 2 bases respectively, with 19 bases between them. This CDR3 spans 17 amino acids. Germline V gene data show CDR1 as SGHTS and CDR2 as YDEGEE. Complete variable domain (other parts from reference TRBV5-8 and TRBJ2-7): EAGVTQSPTHLIKTRGQQATLRCSPISGHTSVYWYQQALGLGLQFLLWYDEGEERNRGNFPPRFSGRQFPNYSSELNVNALELEDSALYLCASSLFFRTGEPYEQYFGPGTRLTVT.

The rearrangement joins TRBV30 to TRBJ2-7; TRBD2 matches 12 bases. This CDR3 spans 16 amino acids. Germline V gene data show CDR1 as GTSNPN and CDR2 as SVGIG (reference sequence). The junction had 7 bases not matched to a gene; V was cut back by 2 bases and J by 2 bases. This CDR3 is CAWSIRLAGDPYEQYF. The CDR3 region has the DNA TGTGCCTGGAGTATTCGACTAGCGGGAGACCCCTACGAGCAGTACTTC. Using reference TRBV30 and TRBJ2-7 for the parts outside the CDR3, the full variable domain is SQTIHQWPATLVQPVGSPLSLECTVEGTSNPNLYWYRQAAGRGLQLLFYSVGIGQISSEVPQNLSASRPQDRQFILSSKKLLLSDSGFYLCAWSIRLAGDPYEQYFGPGTRLTVT.

A single count supports this clone. CDR3 coding DNA: TGTGCCAGCAGCAGAAACTTAGACAGCACCTACGAGCAGTACTTC. Translating it yields CASSRNLDSTYEQYF. The rearrangement joins TRBV21-1 to TRBJ2-7; TRBD1, as called in the table, went unchecked against the DNA. TRBV21-1 is noted as a pseudogene. The CDR3 is made up of 15 amino acids.

The CDR3 region is CASSPSGASAYEQYF. As DNA, the CDR3 is TGTGCCAGCAGTCCCTCAGGGGCAAGCGCCTACGAGCAGTACTTC. This chain connects TRBV6-5 to TRBJ2-7, with D perhaps TRBD1 (6 bases). This CDR3 contains 15 residues. Germline loops: CDR1 MNHEY, CDR2 SVGAGI. The V end was cut by 5 bases, the J end by 2 bases, with 16 bases between.

This chain links TRBV9 with TRBJ2-3; 7 nucleotides line up with TRBD1. Trimming cost V 3 bases and J 8 bases; bases outside gene matches: 6. Germline values: CDR1 SGDLS, CDR2 YYNGEE. The CDR3 runs 13 residues. The CDR3 nucleotides are TGTGCCAGCAGCGGAGGGGACAGATTTACGCAGTATTTT. Encoded protein: CASSGGDRFTQYF.

The gene calls are TRBV7-3 and TRBJ2-5, with D possibly matching TRBD1 (6 bases). Germline assignment: CDR1 SGHTA and CDR2 FQGTGA. Trimming shortened V by 5 bases and J by 9 bases, and 19 bases separated the two germline ends. This CDR3 is built from 14 residues. The CDR3: CASSPTGSSGAQYF. Here the CDR3 DNA reads TGTGCCAGCAGCCCGACTGGCTCTTCAGGGGCCCAGTACTTC.

The chain carries TRBV27 and TRBJ2-1; D possibly corresponds to TRBD1 (6 bases). This CDR3 has 14 amino acids. CDR1 is MNHEY, CDR2 SMNVEV, per germline (reference sequence). V gave up 6 bases and J gave up 5 bases, with 14 bases separating them. CDR3: CASSRDNLNNEQFF. CDR3 DNA sequence: TGTGCCAGCAGCCGGGACAACTTGAACAATGAGCAGTTCTTC.

The chain couples TRBV11-3 to TRBJ2-1; TRBD2 agrees at 10 bases. The V gene end was trimmed by 4 bases and the J gene end by 6 bases; junction bases not matched to a gene: 12. The CDR3 runs 17 residues. CDR1 is SGHNT and CDR2 is YENEEA in the germline V gene. The CDR3 spells CASSSRWLAGDINEQFF. The CDR3 region has the DNA TGTGCCAGCAGCTCGCGGTGGCTAGCGGGAGATATCAATGAGCAGTTCTTC.

The CDR3 nucleotides are TGTGCCAGCTCGAAACTTGGGGGGGCCGAGCAGTACTTC. Translating gives CASSKLGGAEQYF. V is TRBV18 and J is TRBJ2-7; D may be TRBD2 (7 bases). This CDR3 has 13 amino acids. V shed 6 bases and J shed 6 bases, with 15 bases lying between them. Per germline, CDR1 KGHSH and CDR2 LQKENI.

For the CDR3, the DNA is TGTGCCAGCAGTTACTCGGGGGCACACGAGCAGTACTTC. Translation gives CASSYSGAHEQYF. The V gene is TRBV6-6, the J gene TRBJ2-7, with TRBD1 as a possible D gene (6 bases). The V end was cut by 0 bases, the J end by 5 bases, with 8 bases between. Per the germline V gene, CDR1 is MNHNY and CDR2 is SVGAGI (reference sequence). The CDR3 extends over 13 amino acids.

The chain is built from TRBV6-5 and TRBJ2-5, with D possibly matching TRBD2 (5 bases). The CDR3 consists of 14 residues. Germline V gene data show CDR1 as MNHEY and CDR2 as SVGAGI. CDR3 in amino acids: CAPSGSLWRETQYF. CDR3 nucleotides: TGTGCTCCAAGCGGCAGCCTCTGGAGAGAGACCCAGTACTTC.

The CDR3 reads CASSGLAGGYEQYF. The CDR3 nucleotides read TGTGCCAGTTCGGGACTAGCGGGAGGCTACGAGCAGTACTTC. The chain employs TRBV2 and TRBJ2-7; 15 bases align to TRBD2. This CDR3 region has 14 residues. Looked up from germline, CDR1 is SNHLY and CDR2 is FYNNEI. V lost 9 bases and J lost 3; bases outside the gene matches: 3.

The chain employs TRBV5-5 and TRBJ2-1, with 9 bases identical to TRBD1. V was pared by 0 bases and J by 4 bases, with 5 bases of the junction left unmatched. The length of the CDR3 is 16 residues. Looked up from germline, CDR1 is SGHKS and CDR2 is YYEKEE (reference sequence). The DNA for the CDR3 is TGTGCCAGCAGCTTGGAGGGACAGGGATTTTACAATGAGCAGTTCTTC. It encodes CASSLEGQGFYNEQFF.

V and J are TRBV10-3 and TRBJ1-4, with D possibly TRBD1 on 6 matching bases. The ends were cut back, 10 bases at V and 8 bases at J, with 17 bases in the middle. The CDR3 covers 13 residues. Germline loops: CDR1 ENHRY, CDR2 SYGVKD. The CDR3 DNA follows: TGTGCCAGGCCGGGCAGGGGCTCAGAAAAACTGTTTTTT. Translated, it gives CARPGRGSEKLFF.